The subject of this entry is one T cell receptor (beta chain). The record originates from a study of glioma-infiltrating T cells. Using RNA template, CDR3s of TCR alpha and beta were amplified with iRepertoire arm-PCR. MiXCR was run by TCRdb on the multiplex PCR reads, yielding one entry per CDR3 protein. The sample has approximately 140,000 distinct CDR3 sequences; under 25% are singletons. V lost 6 bases to trimming and J lost 2 bases, with 13 bases between them. This CDR3 has 14 amino acids. The sequence was obtained from a human donor with low-grade glioma or glioblastoma, undergoing nonglioma brain surgery, or in good health (not recorded which). The chain joins TRBV12-3 or TRBV12-4 to TRBJ1-1; a possible D gene is TRBD1 (5 bases). Sequenced input: glioma tissue, nonneoplastic brain tissue, or PBMCs (not recorded which). The DNA for the CDR3 is TGTGCCAGCAGCCGGCTTGGGGCCAACACTGAAGCTTTCTTT. It is translated as CASSRLGANTEAFF.